This T cell receptor (beta chain) derives from a study of blood T cell repertoires in COVID-19. Study background: Some COVID-19 samples were acute and others convalescent; all came from the United States, Italy and Spain.

Original handling: The authors estimated nucleated cell counts from reference gene primer amplification. Profiling relied on immunoSEQ multiplex PCR, and the TCRdb table lists in-frame clones only, not all of them. That table is the source of V, J and clone size, and D and trimming were worked out from the DNA. The sample lists roughly 670,000 clones, 85% to 90% seen once, with about 0.26% in the top ten. The specimen sequenced was peripheral blood. The source is a woman in her late teens or twenties with acute or convalescent COVID-19.

The CDR3 DNA reads TGCGCCAGCAGCCCTTTTCCACGGGACAGGGTGAAGAACACTGAAGCTTTCTTT. Amino acid sequence: CASSPFPRDRVKNTEAFF. The rearrangement joins TRBV4-1 to TRBJ1-1, with 9 bases fitting TRBD1. The length of the CDR3 is 18 residues. V dropped 4 bases and J dropped 1; count of bases not matched to a gene: 13. Germline V gene lookup returns CDR1 MGHRA and CDR2 YSYEKL.